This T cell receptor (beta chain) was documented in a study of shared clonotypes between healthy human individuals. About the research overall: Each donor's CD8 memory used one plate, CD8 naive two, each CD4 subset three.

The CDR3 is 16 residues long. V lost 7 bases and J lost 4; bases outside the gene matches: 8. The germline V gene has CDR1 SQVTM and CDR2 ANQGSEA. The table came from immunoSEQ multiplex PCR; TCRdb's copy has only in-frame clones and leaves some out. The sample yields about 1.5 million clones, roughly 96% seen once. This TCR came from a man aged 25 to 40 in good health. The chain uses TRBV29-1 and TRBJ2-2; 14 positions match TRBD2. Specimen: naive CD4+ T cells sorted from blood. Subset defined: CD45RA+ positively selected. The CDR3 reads CSGLGLAGAGTGELFF. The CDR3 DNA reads TGCAGCGGTCTGGGACTAGCGGGAGCTGGCACCGGGGAGCTGTTTTTT.